This TCR beta chain stems from a study of CD8 T cells in cerebrospinal fluid in Alzheimer's disease. The CDR3 is 16 residues long. Germline CDR1 reads SGHTA; CDR2 reads FQGNSA. Confirmation of patient neurodegeneration relied on biomarkers such as neurofilament, amyloid-beta and tau. TCRdb reanalyzed the 10x single-cell sequencing reads, giving one entry per CDR3 protein sequence and no DNA. The sample table includes several hundred distinct CDR3 sequences. This clonotype is deemed large by its frequency. V is TRBV7-2 and J is TRBJ2-3; the TCRdb call, TRBD2, lacks DNA for checking. This TCR derives from a human donor with Parkinson's disease. Sequenced material: cerebrospinal fluid. The CDR3 sequence is CASRRDIAGVTDTQYF.